This passage covers 4 T cell receptor beta chains from one sample sequenced in a study of T cell responses to AZD1222 COVID-19 vaccine. Profiled with immunoSEQ multiplex PCR; TCRdb holds only in-frame clones, not every one. The table includes fewer than 100,000 clones, approximately 84% detected once. Sequencing used peripheral blood, obtained 28 days after the second AZD1222 dose. The receptors stem from an adult who received the AZD1222 COVID-19 vaccine.

V usage is TRBV10-1 and J usage is TRBJ2-2, with 7 positions matching TRBD2. CDR1 WNHNN and CDR2 SYGVQD come from the germline V gene (reference sequence). Unmatched junction bases numbered 17, after V lost 8 bases and J lost 2 bases. The CDR3 runs to 18 residues. The CDR3 coding sequence is TGCGCCAGCGAGAAGGTCAGAACGGGACTACAAAACACCGGGGAGCTGTTTTTT. Its translation: CASEKVRTGLQNTGELFF.

This clone has a single count. The chain carries TRBV4-3 and TRBJ2-6, with D perhaps TRBD2 (5 bases). Germline lookup yields CDR1 LGHNA and CDR2 YSLEER. The CDR3 sequence is 16 residues long. Trimming removed 1 base at V and 1 base at J, with 8 bases between. The CDR3 loop reads CASSQVGSSGANVLTF. Written as DNA, the CDR3 is TGCGCCAGCAGCCAAGTGGGGAGTTCTGGGGCCAACGTCCTGACTTTC.

The gene calls are TRBV27 and TRBJ2-1; the D is unclear. Germline V gene sequence: CDR1 MNHEY, CDR2 SMNVEV (reference sequence). The CDR3 has 15 amino acids. Trimming took off 2 bases at V and 0 bases at J, with 8 bases between the two ends. CDR3 in amino acids: CASSLVTGSYNEQFF. The CDR3 bases are TGTGCCAGCAGTTTAGTGACTGGCTCCTACAATGAGCAGTTCTTC.

This chain uses TRBV29-1 with TRBJ2-1; TRBD2 is a possible D gene (6 bases). The CDR3 has 13 amino acids. The germline gives CDR1 SQVTM, CDR2 ANQGSEA. V dropped 0 bases and J dropped 13 bases, with 16 bases sitting between them. CDR3 coding DNA: TGCAGCGTTGAAGATCTCTTACGGGGACTCCAGTTCTTC. Residues: CSVEDLLRGLQFF.